This is a list of T cell receptor beta chains from one sample in a study of human T cells and chemical hapten exposure. TCRdb re-called the 5' RACE reads through MiXCR, storing one row per CDR3 protein. The table shows 110,000 or so distinct CDR3 sequences, with around a fifth occurring only once. Every receptor here comes from a human donor in good health. The CDR3 runs from the conserved cysteine through the conserved F or W. Each record gives: D gene, J gene, V gene, clone size, CDR3 protein, CDR3 DNA. D genes are given only for firm matches. Clone size is not always given. Where it is, it says once, few, many or a class for expanded clones.

d_gene: TRBD1
j_gene: TRBJ1-2
v_gene: TRBV7-8
abundance: few
CDR3aa: CASFDVGTGDYGYTF
CDR3nt: TGTGCCAGCTTTGATGTCGGGACAGGGGACTATGGCTACACCTTC

d_gene: .
j_gene: TRBJ2-1
v_gene: TRBV6-5
abundance: .
CDR3aa: CASSYSTRGPYNEQFF
CDR3nt: TGTGCCAGCAGTTACTCGACTCGCGGACCCTACAATGAGCAGTTCTTC

d_gene: .
j_gene: TRBJ2-7
v_gene: TRBV5-1
abundance: .
CDR3aa: CASSLGGSAAYEQYF
CDR3nt: TGCGCCAGCAGCTTGGGTGGCAGTGCGGCCTACGAGCAGTACTTC

d_gene: TRBD2
j_gene: TRBJ2-4
v_gene: TRBV5-4
abundance: few
CDR3aa: CASSLGLAGPGAKNIQYF
CDR3nt: TGTGCCAGCAGCTTGGGTCTAGCGGGGCCGGGGGCCAAAAACATTCAGTACTTC

d_gene: TRBD1
j_gene: TRBJ2-3
v_gene: TRBV28
abundance: .
CDR3aa: CASSLSIVPGGIVTDTQYF
CDR3nt: TGTGCCAGCAGTTTATCTATAGTCCCAGGGGGAATCGTGACAGATACGCAGTATTTT

d_gene: TRBD2
j_gene: TRBJ2-5
v_gene: TRBV5-5
abundance: .
CDR3aa: CASSSGTSTETQYF
CDR3nt: TGTGCCAGCAGCTCCGGGACTAGCACAGAGACCCAGTACTTC

d_gene: .
j_gene: TRBJ1-4
v_gene: TRBV10-2
abundance: .
CDR3aa: CASSDRGTNEKLFF
CDR3nt: TGCGCCAGCAGTGACCGGGGAACTAATGAAAAACTGTTTTTT

d_gene: .
j_gene: TRBJ2-3
v_gene: TRBV29-1
abundance: .
CDR3aa: CSVEETRGYTDTQYF
CDR3nt: TGCAGCGTTGAAGAGACCCGGGGCTATACAGATACGCAGTATTTT

d_gene: TRBD2
j_gene: TRBJ2-1
v_gene: TRBV10-3
abundance: .
CDR3aa: CAISVGLAGDSEQFF
CDR3nt: TGTGCCATCAGTGTCGGACTAGCGGGAGATTCTGAGCAGTTCTTC

d_gene: .
j_gene: TRBJ2-4
v_gene: TRBV2
abundance: few
CDR3aa: CASSSRAAKNIQYF
CDR3nt: TGTGCCAGCAGTAGCCGGGCTGCCAAAAACATTCAGTACTTC

d_gene: .
j_gene: TRBJ1-4
v_gene: TRBV18
abundance: few
CDR3aa: CASSPGTAEKLFF
CDR3nt: TGTGCCAGCTCACCGGGGACTGCCGAAAAACTGTTTTTT

d_gene: .
j_gene: TRBJ1-1
v_gene: TRBV6-5
abundance: .
CDR3aa: CASSPPRGILNTEAFF
CDR3nt: TGTGCCAGCAGCCCCCCGCGCGGAATCCTGAACACTGAAGCTTTCTTT

d_gene: .
j_gene: TRBJ2-3
v_gene: TRBV7-3
abundance: .
CDR3aa: CASSLKGIDTQYF
CDR3nt: TGTGCCAGCAGCCTAAAGGGTATAGATACGCAGTATTTT

d_gene: TRBD1
j_gene: TRBJ1-1
v_gene: TRBV24-1
abundance: few
CDR3aa: CATSDSRQGQAFF
CDR3nt: TGTGCCACCAGTGATTCCCGACAGGGCCAAGCTTTCTTT

d_gene: .
j_gene: TRBJ2-1
v_gene: TRBV29-1
abundance: .
CDR3aa: CSVNGGTTTNNEQFF
CDR3nt: TGCAGCGTTAACGGTGGGACAACGACGAACAATGAGCAGTTCTTC